These 6 T cell receptor beta chains came from one sample sequenced in a study of blood T cell repertoires in COVID-19 (dated by TCRdb to 2020 to 2022). Libraries were constructed by the immunoSEQ multiplex PCR assay. Entries here come from immuneACCESS through TCRdb and include only in-frame sequences with V and J called. Some clones fail to appear in such tables; in the studies checked, an unresolved V gene covers under half of the shortfall, and the cause of the remainder is unknown. This sample holds under 200,000 clones; more than 70% were observed only once. Jointly, the top ten make up 11% to 15% of the sample. Sequencing used peripheral blood. Source of these receptors: a young man with active or convalescent COVID-19.

The V and J genes are TRBV15 and TRBJ1-1, with D possibly matching TRBD1 (5 bases). CDR1 is LNHNV and CDR2 is YYDKDF in the germline V gene (reference sequence). V was clipped by 0 bases and J by 1 base, with 6 bases between them. The CDR3 has 14 residues. CDR3 sequence: CATSRDQGNTEAFF. The CDR3 nucleotides read TGTGCCACCAGCAGAGATCAGGGGAACACTGAAGCTTTCTTT.

DNA for the CDR3: TGTGCCAGCAGCTCGGACAGTCTGAACACTGAAGCTTTCTTT. Residues: CASSSDSLNTEAFF. The chain has TRBV7-8 and TRBJ1-1; TRBD1 is a possible D gene (6 bases). The length of the CDR3 is 14 residues. V dropped 4 bases and J dropped 0 bases, with 9 bases sitting between them. Germline loops: CDR1 SGHVS, CDR2 FQNEAQ.

V is TRBV6-2 or TRBV6-3 and J is TRBJ2-2; D is undetermined. Germline V lookup: CDR1 MNHEY, CDR2 SVGEGT. The V gene lost 5 bases and the J gene lost 3 bases, with 7 bases spanning the gap. The CDR3 spans 13 residues. The CDR3 spells CASSTRDTGELFF. CDR3 nucleotide sequence: TGTGCCAGCAGTACGAGAGACACCGGGGAGCTGTTTTTT.

J is TRBJ2-7 and V is TRBV9, with D tentatively TRBD1 (7 bases). Germline CDR1 is SGDLS and CDR2 is YYNGEE. The CDR3 spans 14 residues. The germline V and J ends were trimmed by 0 bases and 5 bases, with 12 bases remaining between them. The CDR3 protein is CASSVEGGGHEQYF. The CDR3 DNA is TGTGCCAGCAGCGTAGAAGGAGGGGGCCACGAGCAGTACTTC. The full variable domain, in which reference TRBV9 and TRBJ2-7 provide the parts outside the CDR3, is DSGVTQTPKHLITATGQRVTLRCSPRSGDLSVYWYQQSLDQGLQFLIQYYNGEERAKGNILERFSAQQFPDLHSELNLSSLELGDSALYFCASSVEGGGHEQYFGPGTRLTVT.

This chain connects TRBV7-8 to TRBJ2-2; 9 bases align to TRBD2. Looked up from germline, CDR1 is SGHVS and CDR2 is FQNEAQ. V was pared by 2 bases and J by 6 bases, with 7 bases of the junction left unmatched. The CDR3 runs to 16 residues. Here the CDR3 DNA reads TGTGCCAGCAGCTTAATGGCGGGGGGGCACTCCGGGGAGCTGTTTTTT. This encodes CASSLMAGGHSGELFF.

The chain recombines TRBV5-5 with TRBJ1-2, with D perhaps matching TRBD1 (6 bases). Germline-derived CDR1 and CDR2 are SGHKS and YYEKEE (reference sequence). Trimming left V 1 base short and J 10 bases short, with 14 bases between. The CDR3 contains 13 residues. CDR3 in DNA: TGTGCCAGCAGCTTGAGGGACATATCAGACTACACCTTC. Encoded protein: CASSLRDISDYTF.